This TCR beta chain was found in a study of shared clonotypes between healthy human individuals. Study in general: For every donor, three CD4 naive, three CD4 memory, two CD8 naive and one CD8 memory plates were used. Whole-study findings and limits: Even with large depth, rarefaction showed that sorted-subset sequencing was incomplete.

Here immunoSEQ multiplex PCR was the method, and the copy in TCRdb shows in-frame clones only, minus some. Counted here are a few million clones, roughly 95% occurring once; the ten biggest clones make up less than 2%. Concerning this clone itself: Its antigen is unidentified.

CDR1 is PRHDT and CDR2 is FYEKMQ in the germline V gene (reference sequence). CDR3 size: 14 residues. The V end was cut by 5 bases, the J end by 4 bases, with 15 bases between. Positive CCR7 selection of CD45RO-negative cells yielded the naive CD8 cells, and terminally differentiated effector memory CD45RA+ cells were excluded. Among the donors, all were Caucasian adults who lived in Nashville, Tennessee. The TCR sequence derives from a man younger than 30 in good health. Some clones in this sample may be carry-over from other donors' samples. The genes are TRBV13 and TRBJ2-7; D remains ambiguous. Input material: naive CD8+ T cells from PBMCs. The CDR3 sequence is CASSPPVADYEQYF. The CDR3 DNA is TGTGCCAGCAGCCCTCCGGTGGCAGATTACGAGCAGTACTTC.